The 7 T cell receptor beta chains given below trace back to one sample, sequenced in a study of technical replicates of blood from several donors. Produced via immunoSEQ multiplex PCR; TCRdb's table is partial and in-frame only. The sample includes tens of thousands of clones, around 94% of them seen just once. Sequencing input: T cells isolated from PBMCs. All receptors come from a human donor in good health.

This chain uses TRBV11-2 with TRBJ2-3; D gene uncertain. The CDR3 consists of 13 residues. The germline CDR1 and CDR2 sequences are SGHAT and FQNNGV. V was clipped by 3 bases and J by 0 bases, with 4 bases between them. The CDR3 sequence is CASSFGSTDTQYF. CDR3 nucleotides: TGTGCCAGCAGCTTCGGGAGCACAGATACGCAGTATTTT.

This clone occurred a few times. This CDR3 reads CASSLEGQATGELFF. The CDR3 DNA reads as TGTGCCAGCAGCTTAGAGGGACAGGCCACCGGGGAGCTGTTTTTT. This chain connects TRBV11-3 to TRBJ2-2, with 8 bases identical to TRBD1. Germline-derived CDR1 and CDR2 are SGHNT and YENEEA. Trimming cost V 0 bases and J 4 bases; bases outside gene matches: 1. The CDR3 is 15 amino acids.

The rearrangement uses TRBV30 and TRBJ2-7, with D possibly matching TRBD1 (6 bases). V was trimmed by 1 base and J by 7 bases, leaving 14 bases between them. This CDR3 is built from 13 residues. Germline loops: CDR1 GTSNPN, CDR2 SVGIG (reference sequence). In nucleotides, the CDR3 is TGTGCCTGGAGTGGACTGAGGGGGTCGGAGCAGTACTTC. Its protein is CAWSGLRGSEQYF. Together with reference TRBV30 and TRBJ2-7, the CDR3 gives the full variable domain: SQTIHQWPATLVQPVGSPLSLECTVEGTSNPNLYWYRQAAGRGLQLLFYSVGIGQISSEVPQNLSASRPQDRQFILSSKKLLLSDSGFYLCAWSGLRGSEQYFGPGTRLTVT.

This chain joins TRBV9 and TRBJ2-6; perhaps TRBD1 as D (6 bases). Deletions cut 3 bases from V and 4 bases from J, with 11 bases between. This CDR3 is 15 amino acids long. Germline V gene data show CDR1 as SGDLS and CDR2 as YYNGEE. This CDR3 reads CASSETGSGANVLTF. Written as DNA, the CDR3 is TGTGCCAGCAGCGAAACAGGGTCCGGGGCCAACGTCCTGACTTTC.

The gene calls are TRBV7-9 and TRBJ1-1, with 7 bases that match TRBD1. The junction had 3 bases not matched to a gene; V was cut back by 4 bases and J by 7 bases. CDR1 is SEHNR and CDR2 is FQNEAQ in the germline V gene (reference sequence). The CDR3 is made up of 12 amino acids. The CDR3 nucleotides are TGTGCCAGCAGCTCGACAGGGTATGAAGCTTTCTTT. Its translation is CASSSTGYEAFF.

J is TRBJ2-1 and V is TRBV4-1; 7 nucleotides match TRBD2. The CDR3 extends over 17 amino acids. Losses at the gene ends were 1 base for V and 4 bases for J; bases not matched to a gene: 10. Germline V gene data show CDR1 as MGHRA and CDR2 as YSYEKL. This CDR3 reads CASSQVLTSVQYNEQFF. The CDR3 bases are TGCGCCAGCAGCCAAGTACTAACTAGCGTCCAATACAATGAGCAGTTCTTC.

This clone was observed a single time. V gene TRBV27 combines with J gene TRBJ1-2; 9 bases align to TRBD1. This CDR3 comprises 14 residues. From germline, CDR1 is MNHEY and CDR2 SMNVEV (reference sequence). The ends lost 5 bases at V and 5 bases at J; junction bases unmatched: 6. The chain's CDR3 is CASSPSGTGYGYTF. CDR3 sequence (DNA): TGTGCCAGCAGTCCATCCGGGACAGGGTATGGCTACACCTTC.